The present TCR beta chain was sequenced within a study of early T cells in non-severe SARS-CoV-2 infection. About the study: Chains stayed unpaired after sequencing of bulk RNA from unsorted whole blood.

Trimming removed 5 bases from V and 1 base from J, with 11 bases in between. CDR3 size: 14 residues. In germline, CDR1 is MDHEN, CDR2 SYDVKM. Individually, cDNA molecules had unique molecular identifiers attached to them. TCRdb reanalysed the 5' RACE reads using MiXCR and keeps one entry per CDR3 protein. Of around 70,000 distinct CDR3 sequences listed, 10% to 15% are singletons. The TCR sequence derives from an adult who was a healthcare worker with PCR-confirmed SARS-CoV-2 infection or an uninfected control (not recorded which). The material sequenced was whole blood. This sequence joins TRBV28 and TRBJ1-1; D unclear. CDR3 in DNA: TGTGCCAGCAGTCCGACAACACAGAACACTGAAGCTTTCTTT. This gives the protein CASSPTTQNTEAFF.